A selection of T cell receptor beta chains follows, all from one sample in a study of blood T cell repertoires in COVID-19. Profiled with immunoSEQ multiplex PCR; TCRdb holds only in-frame clones, not every one. The sample includes about 290,000 clones, around 85% of them seen just once. Sequenced sample: peripheral blood. The receptors were gathered from a woman between 50 and 59 years old with active or convalescent COVID-19. The CDR3 runs from the conserved cysteine through the conserved F or W. The order of the fields is clone size, J gene, V gene, D gene, CDR3 protein, CDR3 DNA. The D gene is left open where the match is weak. Not every row has a clone size; where given, it reads once, few, many or a size class.

clone size: -
J gene: TRBJ2-5
V gene: TRBV6-5
D gene: -
CDR3 protein: CASSTSGGQQETQYF
CDR3 DNA: TGTGCCAGCAGTACCAGCGGCGGGCAACAAGAGACCCAGTACTTC

clone size: -
J gene: TRBJ2-7
V gene: TRBV6-5
D gene: TRBD2
CDR3 protein: CASSPSGGRASEYF
CDR3 DNA: TGTGCCAGCAGCCCCAGTGGCGGGAGGGCCTCGGAGTACTTC

clone size: -
J gene: TRBJ2-1
V gene: TRBV7-8
D gene: TRBD2
CDR3 protein: CASSPRTSGIYNEQFF
CDR3 DNA: TGTGCCAGCAGCCCCCGGACTAGCGGCATCTACAATGAGCAGTTCTTC

clone size: -
J gene: TRBJ1-1
V gene: TRBV5-4
D gene: -
CDR3 protein: CASSSETGSTEAFF
CDR3 DNA: TGTGCCAGCAGCAGCGAAACAGGGAGTACTGAAGCTTTCTTT

clone size: -
J gene: TRBJ2-5
V gene: TRBV11-2
D gene: -
CDR3 protein: CASSLGRRSGETQYF
CDR3 DNA: TGTGCCAGCAGCTTAGGAAGGAGATCGGGAGAGACCCAGTACTTC

clone size: -
J gene: TRBJ1-2
V gene: TRBV27
D gene: -
CDR3 protein: CASSPTRERSYGYTF
CDR3 DNA: TGTGCCAGCAGTCCAACCCGGGAAAGATCCTATGGCTACACCTTC

clone size: -
J gene: TRBJ2-7
V gene: TRBV2
D gene: -
CDR3 protein: CATSKGLSRRPEQYF
CDR3 DNA: TGTGCCACCTCTAAAGGACTATCTCGCCGGCCCGAGCAGTACTTC

clone size: -
J gene: TRBJ2-5
V gene: TRBV7-9
D gene: -
CDR3 protein: CASRSGLREETQYF
CDR3 DNA: TGTGCCAGCAGGTCGGGACTTAGAGAGGAGACCCAGTACTTC

clone size: -
J gene: TRBJ1-5
V gene: TRBV7-9
D gene: -
CDR3 protein: CASSPGQTDQPQHF
CDR3 DNA: TGTGCCAGCAGCCCTGGACAGACAGATCAGCCCCAGCATTTT

clone size: -
J gene: TRBJ1-2
V gene: TRBV19
D gene: TRBD1
CDR3 protein: CASSITTGANYGYTF
CDR3 DNA: TGTGCCAGTAGTATAACGACAGGGGCTAACTATGGCTACACCTTC

clone size: -
J gene: TRBJ2-7
V gene: TRBV5-4
D gene: -
CDR3 protein: CASRGLGEQYF
CDR3 DNA: TGTGCCAGCAGGGGTCTAGGCGAGCAGTACTTC

clone size: -
J gene: TRBJ1-4
V gene: TRBV5-1
D gene: TRBD1
CDR3 protein: CASSLARTGDVSTNEKLFF
CDR3 DNA: TGCGCCAGCAGCTTGGCTAGGACAGGGGACGTTTCAACTAATGAAAAACTGTTTTTT

clone size: -
J gene: TRBJ1-1
V gene: TRBV21-1
D gene: -
CDR3 protein: CASSKDGGGDTEAFF
CDR3 DNA: TGTGCCAGCAGCAAAGACGGGGGTGGGGACACTGAAGCTTTCTTT

clone size: -
J gene: TRBJ2-5
V gene: TRBV24-1
D gene: -
CDR3 protein: CATSDPRDKQETQYF
CDR3 DNA: TGTGCCACCAGTGACCCCCGGGACAAACAAGAGACCCAGTACTTC

clone size: once
J gene: TRBJ1-1
V gene: TRBV4-2
D gene: TRBD1
CDR3 protein: CASSQDARDSEAFF
CDR3 DNA: TGTGCCAGCAGCCAAGACGCTCGGGACAGTGAAGCTTTCTTT

clone size: few
J gene: TRBJ1-5
V gene: TRBV6-5
D gene: -
CDR3 protein: CASSYSFGGHEPQHF
CDR3 DNA: TGTGCCAGCAGTTACTCCTTCGGGGGGCACGAGCCCCAGCATTTT

clone size: -
J gene: TRBJ2-5
V gene: TRBV7-7
D gene: -
CDR3 protein: CASSLGGHGKETQYF
CDR3 DNA: TGTGCTAGCAGCTTAGGGGGGCATGGGAAGGAGACCCAGTACTTC

clone size: -
J gene: TRBJ2-2
V gene: TRBV7-6
D gene: TRBD2
CDR3 protein: CASSPLARSGSPGELFF
CDR3 DNA: TGTGCCAGCAGCCCCCTCGCCCGTAGCGGGAGTCCCGGGGAGCTGTTTTTT

clone size: -
J gene: TRBJ1-6
V gene: TRBV2
D gene: -
CDR3 protein: CASRLSIQGNSPLHF
CDR3 DNA: TGTGCCAGCCGATTGTCTATTCAGGGGAATTCACCCCTCCACTTT

clone size: -
J gene: TRBJ2-5
V gene: TRBV7-3
D gene: TRBD1
CDR3 protein: CASSLTGSGETQYF
CDR3 DNA: TGTGCCAGCAGCTTGACAGGGTCAGGTGAGACCCAGTACTTC

clone size: once
J gene: TRBJ2-1
V gene: TRBV11-3
D gene: TRBD2
CDR3 protein: CASSLGLAGGNEQFF
CDR3 DNA: TGTGCCAGCAGCTTAGGTCTAGCCGGGGGGAATGAGCAGTTCTTC

clone size: -
J gene: TRBJ1-4
V gene: TRBV27
D gene: -
CDR3 protein: CASSRLFRTDGSTNEKLFF
CDR3 DNA: TGTGCCAGCTCGAGGTTATTCCGGACAGATGGATCAACTAATGAAAAACTGTTTTTT

clone size: -
J gene: TRBJ2-4
V gene: TRBV5-1
D gene: TRBD1
CDR3 protein: CASSLGTGINIQYF
CDR3 DNA: TGCGCCAGCAGCTTGGGGACAGGGATAAACATTCAGTACTTC

clone size: -
J gene: TRBJ2-1
V gene: TRBV18
D gene: -
CDR3 protein: CASSPPGSPAYNEQFF
CDR3 DNA: TGTGCCAGCTCACCACCGGGTAGCCCGGCCTACAATGAGCAGTTCTTC

clone size: -
J gene: TRBJ1-2
V gene: TRBV7-9
D gene: -
CDR3 protein: CASSLGLVAANYGYTF
CDR3 DNA: TGTGCCAGCAGCTTGGGACTAGTGGCAGCAAACTATGGCTACACCTTC

clone size: -
J gene: TRBJ2-1
V gene: TRBV18
D gene: -
CDR3 protein: CASSPRRNGEQFF
CDR3 DNA: TGTGCCAGCTCACCACGGCGGAACGGTGAGCAGTTCTTC

clone size: few
J gene: TRBJ2-1
V gene: TRBV5-1
D gene: TRBD2
CDR3 protein: CASSSTGTRIANEQFF
CDR3 DNA: TGCGCCAGCAGCTCCACCGGGACTAGGATCGCAAATGAGCAGTTCTTC

clone size: -
J gene: TRBJ1-1
V gene: TRBV6-5
D gene: -
CDR3 protein: CASSPRGNTEAFF
CDR3 DNA: TGTGCCAGCAGCCCCCGGGGGAACACTGAAGCTTTCTTT

clone size: -
J gene: TRBJ2-5
V gene: TRBV3-1/TRBV3-2
D gene: TRBD2
CDR3 protein: CASSQEIGGRETQYF
CDR3 DNA: TGTGCCAGCAGCCAAGAAATCGGCGGGAGGGAGACCCAGTACTTC

clone size: few
J gene: TRBJ2-7
V gene: TRBV6-2/TRBV6-3
D gene: TRBD2
CDR3 protein: CASSYGLAGPNLYEQYF
CDR3 DNA: TGTGCCAGCAGTTACGGACTAGCGGGACCAAACCTCTACGAGCAGTACTTC

clone size: -
J gene: TRBJ2-7
V gene: TRBV5-1
D gene: TRBD2
CDR3 protein: CASSLGSGGVGYEQYF
CDR3 DNA: TGCGCCAGCAGCTTGGGGTCGGGGGGAGTTGGCTACGAGCAGTACTTC

clone size: -
J gene: TRBJ1-1
V gene: TRBV12-1
D gene: -
CDR3 protein: CASSSRPSARGWNTEAFF
CDR3 DNA: TGTGCCAGCAGCTCAAGACCTAGCGCGAGGGGCTGGAACACTGAAGCTTTCTTT

clone size: -
J gene: TRBJ2-1
V gene: TRBV29-1
D gene: -
CDR3 protein: CSVEGVSGNEQFF
CDR3 DNA: TGCAGCGTAGAGGGAGTCTCGGGCAATGAGCAGTTCTTC

clone size: once
J gene: TRBJ1-4
V gene: TRBV3-1/TRBV3-2
D gene: -
CDR3 protein: CASSTSSAGEKLFF
CDR3 DNA: TGTGCCAGCTCCACAAGTTCAGCGGGGGAAAAACTGTTTTTT

clone size: -
J gene: TRBJ1-4
V gene: TRBV6-5
D gene: TRBD1
CDR3 protein: CASSYFPGGGGKLFF
CDR3 DNA: TGTGCCAGCAGTTACTTCCCAGGGGGTGGTGGAAAACTGTTTTTT

clone size: once
J gene: TRBJ2-4
V gene: TRBV5-1
D gene: TRBD2
CDR3 protein: CASSLVAGTSGITAKNIQYF
CDR3 DNA: TGCGCCAGCAGCTTGGTGGCCGGGACTAGCGGGATAACAGCCAAAAACATTCAGTACTTC

clone size: -
J gene: TRBJ2-7
V gene: TRBV12-5
D gene: TRBD2
CDR3 protein: CASGLAKLAGGPHHSYEQYF
CDR3 DNA: TGTGCTAGTGGTTTGGCAAAACTAGCGGGAGGCCCACATCATTCCTACGAGCAGTACTTC

clone size: -
J gene: TRBJ2-7
V gene: TRBV7-2
D gene: TRBD2
CDR3 protein: CASSSSGTSEAWRQYF
CDR3 DNA: TGTGCCAGCAGCTCCTCAGGGACTAGCGAGGCGTGGAGGCAGTACTTC

clone size: once
J gene: TRBJ2-2
V gene: TRBV5-1
D gene: TRBD2
CDR3 protein: CASSFNFLAGAGSTGELFF
CDR3 DNA: TGCGCCAGCAGCTTTAACTTCCTAGCGGGAGCCGGTTCGACCGGGGAGCTGTTTTTT

clone size: -
J gene: TRBJ2-1
V gene: TRBV7-3
D gene: -
CDR3 protein: CASSPNALSSYNEQFF
CDR3 DNA: TGTGCCAGCAGCCCCAACGCCCTAAGCTCCTACAATGAGCAGTTCTTC

clone size: -
J gene: TRBJ1-2
V gene: TRBV29-1
D gene: -
CDR3 protein: CSALSDYGYTF
CDR3 DNA: TGCAGCGCTTTGAGTGACTATGGCTACACCTTC

clone size: -
J gene: TRBJ2-3
V gene: TRBV6-4
D gene: -
CDR3 protein: CASSDGSGSDTQYF
CDR3 DNA: TGTGCCAGCAGTGACGGTTCAGGGTCCGATACGCAGTATTTT

clone size: few
J gene: TRBJ2-3
V gene: TRBV2
D gene: -
CDR3 protein: CASSAGQTDTQYF
CDR3 DNA: TGTGCCAGCAGTGCCGGACAGACAGATACGCAGTATTTT

clone size: -
J gene: TRBJ1-3
V gene: TRBV27
D gene: TRBD1
CDR3 protein: CAGSNRGLTGNTIYF
CDR3 DNA: TGTGCCGGTTCCAACAGGGGGCTTACCGGAAACACCATATATTTT

clone size: -
J gene: TRBJ2-2
V gene: TRBV25-1
D gene: -
CDR3 protein: CASTRGTNTGELFF
CDR3 DNA: TGTGCCAGCACCCGCGGGACGAACACCGGGGAGCTGTTTTTT

clone size: -
J gene: TRBJ1-1
V gene: TRBV29-1
D gene: TRBD1
CDR3 protein: CSVEWGQGDEAFF
CDR3 DNA: TGCAGCGTTGAATGGGGACAGGGGGATGAAGCTTTCTTT

clone size: -
J gene: TRBJ1-4
V gene: TRBV28
D gene: TRBD1
CDR3 protein: CASSWTGDEKLFF
CDR3 DNA: TGTGCCAGCAGTTGGACAGGAGATGAAAAACTGTTTTTT

clone size: -
J gene: TRBJ2-3
V gene: TRBV20-1
D gene: -
CDR3 protein: CSAVGSDTQYF
CDR3 DNA: TGCAGTGCGGTCGGTTCAGATACGCAGTATTTT

clone size: -
J gene: TRBJ2-7
V gene: TRBV24-1
D gene: -
CDR3 protein: CATSDLRSRGDEQYF
CDR3 DNA: TGTGCCACCAGTGATTTGAGGTCCAGGGGCGACGAGCAGTACTTC

clone size: few
J gene: TRBJ1-3
V gene: TRBV7-9
D gene: -
CDR3 protein: CASSLDGLRSGNTIYF
CDR3 DNA: TGTGCCAGCAGCTTAGATGGGCTTCGCTCTGGAAACACCATATATTTT

clone size: -
J gene: TRBJ2-7
V gene: TRBV10-3
D gene: TRBD2
CDR3 protein: CAISEIDSGRGDEQYF
CDR3 DNA: TGTGCCATCAGTGAGATTGATAGCGGGAGGGGGGACGAGCAGTACTTC

clone size: -
J gene: TRBJ2-2
V gene: TRBV12-2
D gene: -
CDR3 protein: CASRLFPSGKGTGELFF
CDR3 DNA: TGTGCAAGTCGCTTATTCCCTAGCGGGAAGGGGACCGGGGAGCTGTTTTTT

clone size: -
J gene: TRBJ2-2
V gene: TRBV27
D gene: TRBD1
CDR3 protein: CASSLDRAVGTGELFF
CDR3 DNA: TGTGCCAGCAGTCTGGACAGGGCGGTAGGCACCGGGGAGCTGTTTTTT

clone size: -
J gene: TRBJ1-1
V gene: TRBV20-1
D gene: TRBD1
CDR3 protein: CSASQGGRYFF
CDR3 DNA: TGCAGTGCTAGTCAGGGGGGTCGTTATTTCTTT

clone size: -
J gene: TRBJ2-5
V gene: TRBV5-1
D gene: TRBD1
CDR3 protein: CASSPGTGGETQYF
CDR3 DNA: TGCGCCAGCAGCCCCGGGACAGGGGGTGAGACCCAGTACTTC